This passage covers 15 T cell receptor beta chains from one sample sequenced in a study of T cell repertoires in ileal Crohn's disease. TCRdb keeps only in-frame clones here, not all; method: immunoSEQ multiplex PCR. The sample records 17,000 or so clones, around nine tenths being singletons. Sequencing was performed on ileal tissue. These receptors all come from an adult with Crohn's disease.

CDR3 nucleotides: TGTGCCAGCATAACGGGGGGGGTATCGGACACTGAAGCTTTCTTT. It yields the protein CASITGGVSDTEAFF. The rearrangement uses TRBV28 and TRBJ1-1; perhaps TRBD1 as D (5 bases). Germline V lookup: CDR1 MDHEN, CDR2 SYDVKM. This CDR3 has 15 residues. V lost 7 bases and J 3 bases, leaving 18 bases between the germline ends.

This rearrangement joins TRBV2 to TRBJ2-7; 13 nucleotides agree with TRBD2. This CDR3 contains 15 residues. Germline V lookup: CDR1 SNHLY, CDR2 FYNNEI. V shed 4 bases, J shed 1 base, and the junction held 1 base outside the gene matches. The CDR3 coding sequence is TGTGCCAGCAGTGGGACTAGCGGGGGATCCTACGAGCAGTACTTC. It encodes CASSGTSGGSYEQYF.

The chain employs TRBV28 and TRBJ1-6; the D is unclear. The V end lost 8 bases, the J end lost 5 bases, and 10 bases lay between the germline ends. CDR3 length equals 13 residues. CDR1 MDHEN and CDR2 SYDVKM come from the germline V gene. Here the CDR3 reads CASGRWNNSPLHF. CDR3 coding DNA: TGTGCCAGCGGGAGGTGGAATAATTCACCCCTCCACTTT.

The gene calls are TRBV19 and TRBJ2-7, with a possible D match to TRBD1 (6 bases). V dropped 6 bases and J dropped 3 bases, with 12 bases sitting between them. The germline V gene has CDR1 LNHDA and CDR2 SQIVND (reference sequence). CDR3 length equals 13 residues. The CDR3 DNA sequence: TGTGCCAGTAGCAGTGGACAGCTCTACGAGCAGTACTTC. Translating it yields CASSSGQLYEQYF.

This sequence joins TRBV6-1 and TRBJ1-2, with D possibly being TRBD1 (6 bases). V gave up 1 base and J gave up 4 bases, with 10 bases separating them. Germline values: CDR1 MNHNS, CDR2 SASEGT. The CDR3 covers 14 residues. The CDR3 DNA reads TGTGCCAGCAGTGAAGTAGCAGGGGCCTATGGCTACACCTTC. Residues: CASSEVAGAYGYTF.

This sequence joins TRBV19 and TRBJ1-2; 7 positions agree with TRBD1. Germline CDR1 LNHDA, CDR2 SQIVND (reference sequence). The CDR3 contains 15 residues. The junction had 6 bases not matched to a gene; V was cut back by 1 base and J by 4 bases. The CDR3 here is CASSIGFRTGYGYTF. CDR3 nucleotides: TGTGCCAGTAGTATAGGTTTTCGGACAGGCTATGGCTACACCTTC.

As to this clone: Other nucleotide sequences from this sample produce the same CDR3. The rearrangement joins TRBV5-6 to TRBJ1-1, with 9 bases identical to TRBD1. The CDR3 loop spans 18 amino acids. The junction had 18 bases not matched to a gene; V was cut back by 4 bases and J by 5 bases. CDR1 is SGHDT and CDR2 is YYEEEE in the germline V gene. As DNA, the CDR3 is TGTGCCAGCAGCCTCCGCGCTTTGACAGGGGGGACCGGGACTGAAGCTTTCTTT. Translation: CASSLRALTGGTGTEAFF.

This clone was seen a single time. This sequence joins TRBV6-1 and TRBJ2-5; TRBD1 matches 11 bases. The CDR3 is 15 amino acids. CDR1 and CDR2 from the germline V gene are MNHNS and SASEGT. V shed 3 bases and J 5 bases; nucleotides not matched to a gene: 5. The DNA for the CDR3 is TGTGCCAGCAGTGATGGACAGGGGGCTCGGGAGACCCAGTACTTC. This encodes CASSDGQGARETQYF.

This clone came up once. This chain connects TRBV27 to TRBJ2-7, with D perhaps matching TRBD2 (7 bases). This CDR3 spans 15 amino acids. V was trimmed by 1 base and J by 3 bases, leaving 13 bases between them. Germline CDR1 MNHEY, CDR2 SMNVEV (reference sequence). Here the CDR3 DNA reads TGTGCCAGCAGTTTATGGGGGGGCAGAGGCTACGAGCAGTACTTC. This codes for CASSLWGGRGYEQYF.

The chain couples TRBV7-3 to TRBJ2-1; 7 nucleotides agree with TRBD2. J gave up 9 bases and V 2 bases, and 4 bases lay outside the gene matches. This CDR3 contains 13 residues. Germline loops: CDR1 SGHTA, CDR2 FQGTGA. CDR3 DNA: TGTGCCAGCAGCTTAGATGCGGGAGTTGAGCAGTTCTTC. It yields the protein CASSLDAGVEQFF. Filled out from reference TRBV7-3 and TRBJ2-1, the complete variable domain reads GAGVSQTPSNKVTEKGKYVELRCDPISGHTALYWYRQSLGQGPEFLIYFQGTGAADDSGLPNDRFFAVRPEGSVSTLKIQRTERGDSAVYLCASSLDAGVEQFFGPGTRLTVL.

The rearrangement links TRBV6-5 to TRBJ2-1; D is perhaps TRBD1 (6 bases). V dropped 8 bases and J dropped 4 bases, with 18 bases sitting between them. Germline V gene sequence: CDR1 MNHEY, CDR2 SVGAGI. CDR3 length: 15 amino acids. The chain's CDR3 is CASSYGTGTYNEQFF. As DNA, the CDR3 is TGTGCCAGCTCATACGGGACCGGGACATACAATGAGCAGTTCTTC.

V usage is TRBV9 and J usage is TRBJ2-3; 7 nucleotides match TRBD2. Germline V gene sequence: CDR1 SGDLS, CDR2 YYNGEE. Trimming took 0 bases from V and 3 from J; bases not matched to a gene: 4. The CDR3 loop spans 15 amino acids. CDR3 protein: CASSVAAGATDTQYF. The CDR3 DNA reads TGTGCCAGCAGCGTAGCGGCGGGAGCAACAGATACGCAGTATTTT.

CDR3: CASSYVQGASRAFF. In nucleotides, the CDR3 is TGTGCCAGCAGTTACGTGCAGGGGGCCTCTCGAGCTTTCTTT. The chain couples TRBV27 to TRBJ1-1; TRBD1 matches 8 bases. The CDR3 has 14 residues. V shed 4 bases and J 10 bases; nucleotides not matched to a gene: 11. From germline, CDR1 is MNHEY and CDR2 SMNVEV (reference sequence).

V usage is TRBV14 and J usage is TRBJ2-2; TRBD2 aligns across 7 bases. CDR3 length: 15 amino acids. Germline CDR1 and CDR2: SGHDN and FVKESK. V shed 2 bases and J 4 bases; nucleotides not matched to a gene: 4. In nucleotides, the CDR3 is TGTGCCAGCAGCCAAAGACTAGCTCGCACCGGGGAGCTGTTTTTT. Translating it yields CASSQRLARTGELFF.

CDR3 nucleotide sequence: TGTGCCAGCAGCTTAGGGCACGGGTTCGAGACCCAGTACTTC. Translation gives CASSLGHGFETQYF. The V gene is TRBV11-2, the J gene TRBJ2-5; D remains ambiguous. Trimming cost V 1 base and J 5 bases, with 11 bases left between them. CDR1 SGHAT and CDR2 FQNNGV come from the germline V gene. The CDR3 covers 14 residues.